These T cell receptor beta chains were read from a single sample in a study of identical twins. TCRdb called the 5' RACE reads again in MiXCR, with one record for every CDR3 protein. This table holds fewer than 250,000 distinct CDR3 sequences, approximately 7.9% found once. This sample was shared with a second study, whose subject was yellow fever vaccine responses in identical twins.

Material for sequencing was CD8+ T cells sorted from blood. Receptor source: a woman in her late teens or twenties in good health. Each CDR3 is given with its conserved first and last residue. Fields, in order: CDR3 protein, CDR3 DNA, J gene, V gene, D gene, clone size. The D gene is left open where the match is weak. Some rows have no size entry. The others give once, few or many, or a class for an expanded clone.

CSVDEGSGANVLTF | TGCAGCGTTGATGAGGGCTCTGGGGCCAACGTCCTGACTTTC | TRBJ2-6 | TRBV29-1 | . | few
CASSLTGAAVGETQYF | TGTGCCAGCAGTTTAACGGGGGCAGCCGTAGGGGAGACCCAGTACTTC | TRBJ2-5 | TRBV28 | . | few
CASSQETSGSSEQFF | TGTGCCAGCAGCCAAGAAACTAGTGGTAGCAGTGAGCAGTTCTTC | TRBJ2-1 | TRBV4-2 | . | .
CASNIDSYEQYF | TGTGCCAGCAACATCGACAGCTACGAGCAGTACTTC | TRBJ2-7 | TRBV7-9 | . | many
CASSSGGTAVSGNTIYF | TGTGCCAGCAGCTCGGGGGGAACTGCGGTCTCTGGAAACACCATATATTTT | TRBJ1-3 | TRBV9 | . | medium-sized
CASRTTGQTNTGELFF | TGTGCCAGCAGGACTACAGGACAGACGAACACCGGGGAGCTGTTTTTT | TRBJ2-2 | TRBV28 | . | few
CASSLVPSETYEQYF | TGTGCCAGCAGCTTAGTACCTAGCGAGACCTACGAGCAGTACTTC | TRBJ2-7 | TRBV7-2 | . | .
CAISDPRTETGELFF | TGTGCCATCAGTGATCCGCGGACTGAGACCGGGGAGCTGTTTTTT | TRBJ2-2 | TRBV10-3 | . | many
CASRTDFTDTQYF | TGTGCCAGCAGGACCGACTTCACAGATACGCAGTATTTT | TRBJ2-3 | TRBV28 | . | .
CASSHSGNSYEQYF | TGTGCCAGCAGCCACTCGGGGAACTCCTACGAGCAGTACTTC | TRBJ2-7 | TRBV14 | . | few
CASSHRDPQETQYF | TGTGCCAGCAGCCACCGGGACCCCCAAGAGACCCAGTACTTC | TRBJ2-5 | TRBV12-3/TRBV12-4 | . | many
CASSLDIGTSTYEQYF | TGTGCCAGCAGCTTAGATATTGGGACTAGTACCTACGAGCAGTACTTC | TRBJ2-7 | TRBV7-8 | TRBD2 | .
CATRSGGITDTQYF | TGTGCCACCCGGTCAGGCGGAATCACAGATACGCAGTATTTT | TRBJ2-3 | TRBV7-9 | . | few
CASSQHLANTEAFF | TGCGCCAGCAGCCAACACCTAGCGAACACTGAAGCTTTCTTT | TRBJ1-1 | TRBV4-1 | . | .
CSATGTSEETQYF | TGCAGTGCTACTGGGACTAGCGAAGAGACCCAGTACTTC | TRBJ2-5 | TRBV20-1 | TRBD2 | many
CASSEGDRYTDTQYF | TGTGCCAGCAGCGAAGGGGACAGATACACAGATACGCAGTATTTT | TRBJ2-3 | TRBV25-1 | TRBD1 | .
CASRGREVTEAFF | TGCGCCAGCAGAGGCAGGGAGGTCACTGAAGCTTTCTTT | TRBJ1-1 | TRBV4-1 | . | few
CASSPRGEGTDTQYF | TGCGCCAGCAGCCCCAGGGGGGAAGGCACAGATACGCAGTATTTT | TRBJ2-3 | TRBV4-1 | . | many